This TCR beta chain was sequenced in a study of OX40 agonist ivuxolimab in advanced cancers. Germline CDR1 reads SGDLS; CDR2 reads YYNGEE. The ends lost 7 bases at V and 4 bases at J; junction bases unmatched: 10. The CDR3 is 14 residues long. Some clones are missing from TCRdb's copy, which holds only in-frame ones; the method was immunoSEQ multiplex PCR. The table includes fewer than 6,500 clones, less than 85% detected once. Overall study results and limits: CD4+ T cells averaged fewer expanded clones than CD8+ T cells.

This clone was counted between two and nine times. Its specificity is not known. The chain has TRBV9 and TRBJ2-5, with TRBD1 matching 7 bases. The input for sequencing was CD4+ or CD8+ T cells sorted from blood, taken in a trial of the OX40 agonist ivuxolimab. This TCR was sampled from an adult with an advanced solid tumor such as melanoma, head and neck, liver or kidney cancer. CDR3 DNA: TGTGCCAGCCGGGACCCGACAGGGCGAGAGACCCAGTACTTC. Translating it yields CASRDPTGRETQYF.